This TCR beta chain was recorded in a study of T cells in Graves' hyperthyroidism and ophthalmopathy. Overall study results and limits: It was a median about 6 months before onset that the model predicted ophthalmopathy. Most thyroid clonotypes expanded above 0.001 were also detected in blood.

The V end was cut by 4 bases, the J end by 3 bases, with 3 bases between. The CDR3 extends over 11 amino acids. Using RNA transcripts as the source, TCR beta CDR3 regions were amplified. RT-PCR in the first round (using the HTBI primer set) targeted the TCR CDR3. One entry per CDR3 protein, called by TCRdb with MiXCR from the multiplex PCR reads. The sample lists 280,000 or so distinct CDR3 sequences; about 16% were seen once. Patients aged 18 to 65 had newly diagnosed hyperthyroidism lasting under 2 months. This clonotype has at least ten counts. Its cognate antigen is unknown. Sequencing input: blood. The clonotype originates from a woman in her forties or fifties with Graves' hyperthyroidism that later progressed to Graves' ophthalmopathy. The gene calls are TRBV12-3 or TRBV12-4 and TRBJ2-5; D unresolved. The CDR3 DNA reads TGTGCCAGCAGTTCAGAAGAGACCCAGTACTTC. Protein product: CASSSEETQYF.